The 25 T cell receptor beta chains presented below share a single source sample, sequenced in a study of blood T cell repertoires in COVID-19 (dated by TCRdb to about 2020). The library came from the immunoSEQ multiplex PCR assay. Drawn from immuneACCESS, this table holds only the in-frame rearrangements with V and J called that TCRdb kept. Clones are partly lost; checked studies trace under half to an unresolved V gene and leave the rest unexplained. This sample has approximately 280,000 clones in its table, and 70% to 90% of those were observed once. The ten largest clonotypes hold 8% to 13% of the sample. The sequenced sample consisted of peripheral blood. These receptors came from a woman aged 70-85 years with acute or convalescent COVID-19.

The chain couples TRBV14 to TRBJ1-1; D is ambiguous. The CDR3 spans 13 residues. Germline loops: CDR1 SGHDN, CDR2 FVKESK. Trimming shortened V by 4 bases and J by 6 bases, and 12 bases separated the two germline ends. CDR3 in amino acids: CASSRFQSAEAFF. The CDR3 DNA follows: TGTGCCAGCAGCCGATTTCAATCGGCTGAAGCTTTCTTT.

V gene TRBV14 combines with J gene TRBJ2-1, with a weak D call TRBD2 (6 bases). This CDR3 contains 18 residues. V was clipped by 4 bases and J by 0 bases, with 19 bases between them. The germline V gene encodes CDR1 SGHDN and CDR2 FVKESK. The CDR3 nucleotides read TGTGCCAGCAGCCCCCTGATGGGACGGGGGAGCTCCTACAATGAGCAGTTCTTC. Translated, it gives CASSPLMGRGSSYNEQFF.

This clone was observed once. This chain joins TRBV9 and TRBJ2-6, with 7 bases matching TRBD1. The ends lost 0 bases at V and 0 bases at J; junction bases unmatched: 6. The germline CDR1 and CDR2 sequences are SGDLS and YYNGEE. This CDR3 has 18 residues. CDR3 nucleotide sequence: TGTGCCAGCAGCGTAGACCCAGGGGGTCGCTCTGGGGCCAACGTCCTGACTTTC. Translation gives CASSVDPGGRSGANVLTF. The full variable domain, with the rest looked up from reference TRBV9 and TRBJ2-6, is DSGVTQTPKHLITATGQRVTLRCSPRSGDLSVYWYQQSLDQGLQFLIQYYNGEERAKGNILERFSAQQFPDLHSELNLSSLELGDSALYFCASSVDPGGRSGANVLTFGAGSRLTVL.

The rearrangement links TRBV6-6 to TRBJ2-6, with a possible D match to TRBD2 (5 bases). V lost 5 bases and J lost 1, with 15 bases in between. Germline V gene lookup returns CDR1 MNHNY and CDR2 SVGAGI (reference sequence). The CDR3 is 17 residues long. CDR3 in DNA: TGTGCCAGCAGTCGGACTGCTCTTGCGTCTGGGGCCAACGTCCTGACTTTC. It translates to CASSRTALASGANVLTF.

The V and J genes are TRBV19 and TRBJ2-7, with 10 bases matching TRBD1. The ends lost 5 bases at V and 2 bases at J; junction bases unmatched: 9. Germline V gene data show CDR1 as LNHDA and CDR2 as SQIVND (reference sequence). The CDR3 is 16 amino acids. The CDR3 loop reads CASSPLIGQGAYEQYF. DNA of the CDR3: TGTGCCAGTAGTCCCCTTATCGGACAGGGGGCCTACGAGCAGTACTTC.

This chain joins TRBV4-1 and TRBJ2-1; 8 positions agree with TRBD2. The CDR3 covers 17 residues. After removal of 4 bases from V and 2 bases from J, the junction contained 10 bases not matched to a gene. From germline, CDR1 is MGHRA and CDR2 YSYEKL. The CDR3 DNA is TGCGCCAGCAGCCGCTCAGGGAGCGGGGGCCCCTACAATGAGCAGTTCTTC. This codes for CASSRSGSGGPYNEQFF.

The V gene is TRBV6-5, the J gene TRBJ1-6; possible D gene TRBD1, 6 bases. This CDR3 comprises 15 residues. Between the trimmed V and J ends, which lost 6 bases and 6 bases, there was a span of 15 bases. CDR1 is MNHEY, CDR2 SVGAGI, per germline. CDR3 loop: CASSHGQLINSPLHF. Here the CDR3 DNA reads TGTGCCAGCAGCCATGGACAGTTAATTAATTCACCCCTCCACTTT.

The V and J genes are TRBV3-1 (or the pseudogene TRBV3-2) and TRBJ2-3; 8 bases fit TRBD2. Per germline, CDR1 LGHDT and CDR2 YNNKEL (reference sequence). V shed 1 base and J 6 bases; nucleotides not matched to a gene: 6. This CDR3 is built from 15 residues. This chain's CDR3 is CASSQGRGARDTQYF. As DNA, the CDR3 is TGTGCCAGCAGCCAAGGGCGGGGGGCCCGCGATACGCAGTATTTT.

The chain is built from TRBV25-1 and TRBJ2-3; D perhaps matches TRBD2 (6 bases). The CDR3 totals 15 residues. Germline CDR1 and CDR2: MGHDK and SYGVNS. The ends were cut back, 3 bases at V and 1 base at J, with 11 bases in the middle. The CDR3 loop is CASSDSSGGTDTQYF. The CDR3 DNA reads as TGTGCCAGCAGTGATTCCTCGGGAGGCACAGATACGCAGTATTTT. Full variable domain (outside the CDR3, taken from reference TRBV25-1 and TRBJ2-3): EADIYQTPRYLVIGTGKKITLECSQTMGHDKMYWYQQDPGMELHLIHYSYGVNSTEKGDLSSESTVSRIRTEHFPLTLESARPSHTSQYLCASSDSSGGTDTQYFGPGTRLTVL.

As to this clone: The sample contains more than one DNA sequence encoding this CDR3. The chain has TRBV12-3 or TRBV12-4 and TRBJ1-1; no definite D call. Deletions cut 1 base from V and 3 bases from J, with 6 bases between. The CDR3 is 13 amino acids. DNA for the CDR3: TGTGCCAGCAGTTTAGGGGGAGACACTGAAGCTTTCTTT. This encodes CASSLGGDTEAFF.

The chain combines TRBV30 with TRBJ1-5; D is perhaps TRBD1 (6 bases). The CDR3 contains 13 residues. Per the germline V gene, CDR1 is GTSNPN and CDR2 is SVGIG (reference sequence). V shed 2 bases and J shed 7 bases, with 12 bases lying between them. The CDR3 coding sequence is TGTGCCTGGAGTAGGGGGGGCGGACAGCCCCAGCATTTT. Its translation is CAWSRGGGQPQHF.

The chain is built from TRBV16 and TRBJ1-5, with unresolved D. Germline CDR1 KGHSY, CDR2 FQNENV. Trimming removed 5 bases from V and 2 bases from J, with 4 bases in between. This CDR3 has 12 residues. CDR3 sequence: CASSGGNQPQHF. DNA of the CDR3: TGTGCCAGCAGCGGAGGCAATCAGCCCCAGCATTTT.

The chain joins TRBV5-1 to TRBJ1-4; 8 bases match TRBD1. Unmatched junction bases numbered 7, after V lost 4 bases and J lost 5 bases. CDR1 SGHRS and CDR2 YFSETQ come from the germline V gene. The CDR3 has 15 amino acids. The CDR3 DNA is TGCGCCAGCAGCGAAACCGGGACAGGAAATGAAAAACTGTTTTTT. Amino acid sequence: CASSETGTGNEKLFF.

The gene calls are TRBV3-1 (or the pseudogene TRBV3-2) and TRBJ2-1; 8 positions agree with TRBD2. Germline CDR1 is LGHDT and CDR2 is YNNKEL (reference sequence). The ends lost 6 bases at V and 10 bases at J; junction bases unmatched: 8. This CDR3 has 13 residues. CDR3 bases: TGTGCCAGCAGTCTCCTAGCGGGTCCCGAGCAGTTCTTC. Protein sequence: CASSLLAGPEQFF.

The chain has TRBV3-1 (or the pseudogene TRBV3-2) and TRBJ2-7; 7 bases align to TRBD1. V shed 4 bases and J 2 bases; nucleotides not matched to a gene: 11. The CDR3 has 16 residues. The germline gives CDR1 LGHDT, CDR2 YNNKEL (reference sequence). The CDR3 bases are TGTGCCAGCAGCCTGATAGGGACAGACAACCCCTACGAGCAGTACTTC. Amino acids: CASSLIGTDNPYEQYF.

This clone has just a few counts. Here the CDR3 DNA reads TGTGCCATCAGCCAAACGGGGGAAGCTTTCTTT. Translating gives CAISQTGEAFF. V gene TRBV10-3 combines with J gene TRBJ1-1; no reliable D call. V lost 6 bases, J lost 8 bases, and 10 bases lay in between. The CDR3 totals 11 residues. The germline CDR1 and CDR2 sequences are ENHRY and SYGVKD.

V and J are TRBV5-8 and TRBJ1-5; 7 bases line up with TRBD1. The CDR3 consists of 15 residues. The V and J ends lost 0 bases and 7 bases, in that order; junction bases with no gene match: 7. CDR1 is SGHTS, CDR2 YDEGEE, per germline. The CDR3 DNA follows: TGTGCCAGCAGCTTGGGACAGGGTATGGGACAGCCCCAGCATTTT. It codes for CASSLGQGMGQPQHF.

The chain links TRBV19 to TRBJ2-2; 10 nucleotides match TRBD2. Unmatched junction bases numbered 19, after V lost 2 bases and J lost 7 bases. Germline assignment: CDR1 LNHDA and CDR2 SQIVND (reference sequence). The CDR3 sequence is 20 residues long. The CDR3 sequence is CASSISSVATSGQWSGELFF. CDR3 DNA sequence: TGTGCCAGTAGTATAAGTAGCGTAGCGACTAGCGGGCAGTGGAGCGGGGAGCTGTTTTTT.

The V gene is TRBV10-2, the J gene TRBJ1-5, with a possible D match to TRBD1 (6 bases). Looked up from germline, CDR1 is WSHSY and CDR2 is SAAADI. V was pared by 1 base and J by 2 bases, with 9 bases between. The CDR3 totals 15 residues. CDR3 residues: CASSEWEGGNQPQHF. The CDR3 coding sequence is TGCGCCAGCAGTGAGTGGGAGGGGGGCAATCAGCCCCAGCATTTT.

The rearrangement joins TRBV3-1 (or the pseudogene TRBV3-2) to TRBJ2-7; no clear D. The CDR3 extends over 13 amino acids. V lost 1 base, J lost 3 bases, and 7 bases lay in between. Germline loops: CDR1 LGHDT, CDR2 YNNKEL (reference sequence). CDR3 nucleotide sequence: TGTGCCAGCAGCCAAGGGCCGATCTACGAGCAGTACTTC. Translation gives CASSQGPIYEQYF.

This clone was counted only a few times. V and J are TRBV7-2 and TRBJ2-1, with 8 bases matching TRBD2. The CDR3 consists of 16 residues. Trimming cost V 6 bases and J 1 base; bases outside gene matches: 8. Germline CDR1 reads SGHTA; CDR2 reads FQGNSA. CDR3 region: CASRYGRGGSYNEQFF. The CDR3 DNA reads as TGTGCCAGCAGATACGGGAGGGGGGGATCCTACAATGAGCAGTTCTTC.

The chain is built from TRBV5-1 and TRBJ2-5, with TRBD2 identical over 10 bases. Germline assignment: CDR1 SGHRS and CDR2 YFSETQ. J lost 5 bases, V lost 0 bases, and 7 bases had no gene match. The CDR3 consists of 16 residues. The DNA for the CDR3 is TGCGCCAGCAGCTTGGTAACTAGCGGGGCCAGGGAGACCCAGTACTTC. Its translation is CASSLVTSGARETQYF.

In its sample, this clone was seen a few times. CDR3 protein: CASSMDGENTIYF. CDR3 nucleotides: TGCGCCAGCAGCATGGACGGGGAAAACACCATATATTTT. The chain is built from TRBV5-1 and TRBJ1-3; D is undetermined. The germline V and J ends were trimmed by 4 bases and 6 bases, with 11 bases remaining between them. CDR1 and CDR2 from the germline V gene are SGHRS and YFSETQ. The CDR3 length is 13 residues.

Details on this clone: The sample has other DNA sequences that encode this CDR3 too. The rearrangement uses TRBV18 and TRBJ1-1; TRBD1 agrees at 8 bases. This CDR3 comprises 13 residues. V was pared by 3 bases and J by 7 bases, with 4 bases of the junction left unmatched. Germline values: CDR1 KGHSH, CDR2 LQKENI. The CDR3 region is CASSPGQESEAFF. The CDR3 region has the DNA TGTGCCAGCTCACCGGGACAGGAGAGTGAAGCTTTCTTT.

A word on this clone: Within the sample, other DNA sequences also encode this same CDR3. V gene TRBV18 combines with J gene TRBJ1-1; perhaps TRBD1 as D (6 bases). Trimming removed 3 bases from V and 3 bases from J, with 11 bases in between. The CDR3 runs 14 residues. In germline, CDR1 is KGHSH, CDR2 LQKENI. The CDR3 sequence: CASSPSRGDTEAFF. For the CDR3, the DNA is TGTGCCAGCTCACCGTCCAGGGGCGACACTGAAGCTTTCTTT.